Below, 22 T cell receptor beta chains from the same sample are listed, as sequenced in a study of beta chain features in type 1 diabetes. Sequencing targeted expressed TCRB transcripts, as all isolated RNA had been reverse transcribed. Generated by immunoSEQ multiplex PCR, the TCRdb table keeps only in-frame clones and is missing some. The data hold about 320,000 clones, with less than 15% observed a single time. The source material was central memory CD4+ T cells from blood. These receptor sequences come from a man aged 25-45 years in good health.

V is TRBV7-2 and J is TRBJ2-7; the D call may be TRBD1 or TRBD2 (5 bases each). V dropped 5 bases and J dropped 7 bases, with 18 bases sitting between them. The CDR3 spans 14 residues. The germline gives CDR1 SGHTA, CDR2 FQGNSA. The CDR3 DNA reads as TGTGCCAGCAGCCTAAATAAGGGTTGGGGGGAGCAGTACGTC. As protein: CASSLNKGWGEQYV.

V is TRBV6-5 and J is TRBJ2-1, with 8 bases fitting TRBD1. The germline V gene encodes CDR1 MNHEY and CDR2 SVGAGI. This CDR3 region has 13 residues. V trimming: 6 bases; J trimming: 6 bases; junction bases outside the gene matches: 4. As DNA, the CDR3 is TGTGCCAGCAGCACGGACAGGGTCAATGAGCAGTTCTTC. This codes for CASSTDRVNEQFF.

Only a few counts were recorded for this clone. This sequence joins TRBV6-1 and TRBJ1-2, with 7 bases lining up with TRBD1. After removal of 6 bases from V and 7 bases from J, the junction contained 11 bases not matched to a gene. This CDR3 contains 14 residues. Germline V gene sequence: CDR1 MNHNS, CDR2 SASEGT. Here the CDR3 reads CASSLRQGRGGYTF. The CDR3 region has the DNA TGTGCCAGCAGCCTTCGACAGGGTAGAGGTGGCTACACCTTC.

The chain is built from TRBV11-3 and TRBJ2-5, with no clear D. Germline CDR1 SGHNT, CDR2 YENEEA. Trimming removed 2 bases from V and 3 bases from J, with 13 bases in between. The CDR3 runs to 15 residues. The CDR3 coding sequence is TGTGCCAGCAGCTTAAGTCGGGCACGAGAAGAGACCCAGTACTTC. Translating gives CASSLSRAREETQYF.

This clone has only a few counts. The rearrangement links TRBV9 to TRBJ1-2, with D hard to call. The CDR3 covers 16 residues. V was trimmed by 0 bases and J by 4 bases, leaving 16 bases between them. Per germline, CDR1 SGDLS and CDR2 YYNGEE. CDR3 nucleotide sequence: TGTGCCAGCAGCGTAGAATGGGATCCTGTTCGCTATGGCTACACCTTC. Translated: CASSVEWDPVRYGYTF.

This chain uses TRBV12-2 with TRBJ2-5; the tabulated D call, TRBD2, remains unverified against the DNA. TRBV12-2 represents a pseudogene. The CDR3 runs to 17 residues. This CDR3 is CASRPGLAGTRQETQYF. In DNA form, the CDR3 reads TGTGCAAGTCGCCCGGGACTAGCGGGGACCCGCCAAGAGACCCAGTACTTC.

This clone has a handful of counts. Other DNA sequences in this sample translate to the same CDR3. V and J are TRBV6-6 and TRBJ1-2; tentatively, D is TRBD1 (6 bases). The CDR3 covers 13 residues. Germline V CDR1 and CDR2: MNHNY, SVGAGI (reference sequence). Trimming shortened V by 10 bases and J by 0 bases, and 12 bases separated the two germline ends. The CDR3 bases are TGTGCCACCCCCGAGGGGGCTAACTATGGCTACACCTTC. Translating it yields CATPEGANYGYTF.

The genes are TRBV5-4 and TRBJ2-3, with 7 bases lining up with TRBD1. The CDR3 length is 14 residues. The germline gives CDR1 SGHNT, CDR2 YYREEE (reference sequence). V gave up 2 bases and J gave up 1 base; unmatched junction bases: 1. CDR3 nucleotide sequence: TGTGCCAGCAGCTTCCAGGGGGGCACAGATACGCAGTATTTT. This gives the protein CASSFQGGTDTQYF.

This clone was recorded many times. The chain combines TRBV14 with TRBJ1-2; D uncertain. The ends were cut back, 2 bases at V and 0 bases at J, with 7 bases in the middle. Germline loops: CDR1 SGHDN, CDR2 FVKESK. The CDR3 is 14 residues long. The CDR3 DNA is TGTGCCAGCAGCCAATTAGACCCTAACTATGGCTACACCTTC. The encoded protein is CASSQLDPNYGYTF.

This clone was counted many times. The chain couples TRBV2 to TRBJ2-1; TRBD1 matches 9 bases. V shed 8 bases, J shed 8 bases, and the junction held 10 bases outside the gene matches. Germline V gene sequence: CDR1 SNHLY, CDR2 FYNNEI. The CDR3 is 14 residues long. CDR3 nucleotides: TGTGCCAGCTGGGGACAGGGTTCTTTCCATGAGCAGTTCTTC. This sequence encodes CASWGQGSFHEQFF. The full variable domain, in which reference TRBV2 and TRBJ2-1 provide the parts outside the CDR3, is EPEVTQTPSHQVTQMGQEVILRCVPISNHLYFYWYRQILGQKVEFLVSFYNNEISEKSEIFDDQFSVERPDGSNFTLKIRSTKLEDSAMYFCASWGQGSFHEQFFGPGTRLTVL.

The V call is TRBV20-1, the J call TRBJ2-5; D not resolved. The germline CDR1 and CDR2 sequences are DFQATT and SNEGSKA (reference sequence). The length of the CDR3 is 9 residues. The chain's CDR3 is CRNQETQYF. CDR3 in DNA: TGCAGGAACCAAGAGACCCAGTACTTC.

This clone was observed a few times. V usage is TRBV19 and J usage is TRBJ2-7; D is unclear. Trimming stripped 7 bases from V and 7 bases from J, with 11 bases between. Per the germline V gene, CDR1 is LNHDA and CDR2 is SQIVND (reference sequence). The CDR3 length is 11 residues. Here the CDR3 reads CASNGIGEQYF. The CDR3 DNA reads as TGTGCCAGTAATGGGATTGGGGAGCAGTACTTC.

This clone has a handful of counts. The chain is built from TRBV25-1 and TRBJ2-1; 8 positions match TRBD1. V was clipped by 8 bases and J by 5 bases; unmatched bases: 20. This CDR3 has 18 amino acids. Germline V CDR1 and CDR2: MGHDK, SYGVNS. DNA of the CDR3: TGTGCCAGCGCCCGACTATTAGACACGGGACAGGTACACAATGAGCAGTTCTTC. Translated, it gives CASARLLDTGQVHNEQFF.

This clone came up a few times. The V gene is TRBV7-8, the J gene TRBJ2-1, with a possible D match to TRBD1 (7 bases). V was clipped by 5 bases and J by 6 bases, with 20 bases between them. CDR3 length equals 16 residues. Germline V gives CDR1 SGHVS, CDR2 FQNEAQ. CDR3 nucleotide sequence: TGTGCCAGCAGCCAGGGGGGCGGGGCGGTGAGCAATGAGCAGTTCTTC. Its protein is CASSQGGGAVSNEQFF.

This clone has only a few counts. The genes are TRBV6-5 and TRBJ2-1, with D possibly being TRBD2 (5 bases). Germline CDR1 MNHEY, CDR2 SVGAGI. The V and J ends lost 3 bases and 0 bases respectively, with 9 bases between them. This CDR3 is 15 amino acids long. CDR3 DNA: TGTGCCAGCAGTTATTCGGGGAGCTCCTACAATGAGCAGTTCTTC. Translating gives CASSYSGSSYNEQFF.

CDR3: CASSPMGTMPSPNYGYTF. CDR3 bases: TGTGCCAGCAGCCCGATGGGGACAATGCCTAGTCCTAACTATGGCTACACCTTC. The chain recombines TRBV21-1 with TRBJ1-2; the D call in the table, TRBD1, was not verified against the DNA. TRBV21-1 is annotated as a pseudogene. The CDR3 is made up of 18 amino acids.

The chain combines TRBV9 with TRBJ2-5; TRBD2 agrees at 7 bases. The CDR3 extends over 13 amino acids. With 7 bases clipped from V and 3 bases from J, the junction kept 6 bases outside the gene matches. CDR1 SGDLS and CDR2 YYNGEE come from the germline V gene. The DNA of the CDR3 is TGTGCCAGCGGCAAAGGGACTAAAGAGACCCAGTACTTC. As protein: CASGKGTKETQYF.

The chain combines TRBV11-3 with TRBJ1-2; unclear D gene. The V gene lost 6 bases and the J gene lost 4 bases, with 12 bases spanning the gap. The CDR3 is 13 residues long. Germline CDR1 SGHNT, CDR2 YENEEA. The CDR3 bases are TGTGCCAGCAGAACCGGGCCGAGCTATGGCTACACCTTC. Its translation: CASRTGPSYGYTF.

This chain connects TRBV6-5 to TRBJ2-7; maybe TRBD1 (5 bases). The V gene's germline CDR1 is MNHEY and CDR2 SVGAGI. The CDR3 sequence is 15 residues long. V was clipped by 4 bases and J by 4 bases, with 17 bases between them. CDR3 in DNA: TGTGCCAGCAGTTCCCCCAGGGCCGGTTGGTACGAGCAGTACTTC. Encoded protein: CASSSPRAGWYEQYF.

The chain has TRBV11-2 and TRBJ1-1, with no clear D. The CDR3 is made up of 15 amino acids. Trimming took off 2 bases at V and 1 base at J, with 11 bases between the two ends. The germline CDR1 and CDR2 sequences are SGHAT and FQNNGV. The CDR3 here is CASSLNSATNTEAFF. CDR3 coding DNA: TGTGCCAGCAGCTTAAATTCGGCGACGAACACTGAAGCTTTCTTT.

The rearrangement joins TRBV5-6 to TRBJ1-4, with D unresolved. V shed 4 bases and J shed 3 bases, with 16 bases lying between them. The CDR3 runs to 16 residues. The V gene's germline CDR1 is SGHDT and CDR2 YYEEEE. The CDR3 region is CASSAGWRAPNEKLFF. The CDR3 region has the DNA TGTGCCAGCAGCGCAGGTTGGCGGGCACCTAATGAAAAACTGTTTTTT.

The chain couples TRBV7-9 to TRBJ1-2, with 9 bases that match TRBD1. CDR3 size: 14 residues. Germline-derived CDR1 and CDR2 are SEHNR and FQNEAQ (reference sequence). V dropped 4 bases and J dropped 4; count of bases not matched to a gene: 4. CDR3 protein: CASSSGTGSYGYTF. The CDR3 coding sequence is TGTGCCAGCAGCTCAGGGACAGGGTCCTATGGCTACACCTTC.